This T cell receptor beta chain was obtained from a study of control samples from healthy donors and cancer patients. The length of the CDR3 is 18 residues. CDR1 and CDR2 (germline): SNHLY, FYNNEI. V trimming: 5 bases; J trimming: 0 bases; junction bases outside the gene matches: 9. The assay was immunoSEQ multiplex PCR, and TCRdb's table has in-frame clones only and misses some. Of approximately 220,000 clones detected, over 90% appear once; the ten largest clones hold approximately 1.4%. The V and J genes are TRBV2 and TRBJ2-5; 13 positions agree with TRBD2. The clonotype comes from a man aged 45-65 years in good health. The sequencing sample was made of blood. Here the CDR3 DNA reads TGTGCCAGCAGTTCCCGGACTAGCGGGGGAATGGACCAAGAGACCCAGTACTTC. Its translation: CASSSRTSGGMDQETQYF.